This TCR beta chain was retrieved from a study of blood T cell repertoires in COVID-19. Study-wide background: There were acute and convalescent COVID-19 samples, and they came from the United States, Italy and Spain. PBMCs, B-cell-depleted T cells, or T cells were the source of the cDNA or gDNA that made up the material.

Enrolled through a virtual design, the participants were between roughly 18 and 90 years of age and came from 24 US areas. Each recovered donor of Cohort 3 presented with two negative PCRs, clearance, or symptom resolution. This clone was seen ten or more times. Assay used: immunoSEQ multiplex PCR; TCRdb lists only in-frame clones, some missing. The table has 130,000 or so clones, around four fifths seen once; the top ten hold about 20%. Unmatched junction bases numbered 10, after V lost 4 bases and J lost 3 bases. From germline, CDR1 is SGHRS and CDR2 YFSETQ. The CDR3 extends over 17 amino acids. This rearrangement joins TRBV5-1 to TRBJ2-2; TRBD2 agrees at 9 bases. The source material was PBMCs or T cells enriched from blood (not recorded which). The sequence came from a man aged 25-45 years who had recovered from COVID-19. The CDR3 loop reads CASSPLAGGGYTGELFF. For the CDR3, the DNA is TGCGCCAGCAGCCCCCTGGCGGGAGGGGGGTACACCGGGGAGCTGTTTTTT.